This record concerns one T cell receptor (beta chain) sequence. Its antigen is not known. The CDR3 is 15 amino acids. Germline CDR1 is MNHNS and CDR2 is SASEGT. These data originate in a study of cytomegalovirus exposure and HLA in healthy donors. Study-level results: Previously analyzed data showed that most TCR beta V segments were productive at a frequency of about 87% or about 30%.

It was healthy bone marrow donors who served as donors. Primers: 60 Vbeta forward and 13 Jbeta reverse. Assay: immunoSEQ multiplex PCR; the TCRdb copy retains only in-frame clones and omits some. Of about 160,000 clones listed, roughly four fifths were seen once; the top ten hold around 1.4%. This TCR derives from a young man in good health and CMV-seronegative. The rearrangement joins TRBV6-1 to TRBJ2-5, with 10 bases fitting TRBD2. Gene TRBJ2-7 matches the end of the DNA better, so the J call may be wrong. The sequenced sample consisted of PBMCs. CDR3 sequence: CASSGSLAGGDEQYF. The CDR3 coding sequence is TGTGCCAGCAGTGGGAGTTTAGCGGGAGGAGACGAGCAGTACTTC.